What follows describes a single TCR beta chain. Its specificity is unknown. Repertoires were generated with immunoSEQ multiplex PCR, while TCRdb's copy carries only in-frame clones and drops some. The sample has roughly 97,000 clones, roughly nine tenths seen once. This record comes from a study of graft-versus-host responses after intestinal transplantation. Study-wide context: Anti-thymocyte globulin was used for induction in all recipients, who then took tacrolimus and steroids for roughly 3 years.

The study, taken as a whole, reports: Researchers found GvH clones in recipient marrow, and some showed up first in ileum or blood.

The origin of this receptor is a human donor who received an intestinal transplant. The sequenced sample was unstimulated CD4+ T cells sorted from spleen or lymph node cells, obtained before intestinal transplant.

This CDR3 reads CASSPPHRFQETQYF. The CDR3 DNA is TGTGCCAGCAGCCCTCCCCACAGGTTCCAAGAGACCCAGTACTTC. The chain employs TRBV7-9 and TRBJ2-5, with a weak D call TRBD1 (5 bases). Deletions cut 5 bases from V and 1 base from J, with 14 bases between. The CDR3 has 15 residues. Germline CDR1 and CDR2: SEHNR and FQNEAQ (reference sequence).